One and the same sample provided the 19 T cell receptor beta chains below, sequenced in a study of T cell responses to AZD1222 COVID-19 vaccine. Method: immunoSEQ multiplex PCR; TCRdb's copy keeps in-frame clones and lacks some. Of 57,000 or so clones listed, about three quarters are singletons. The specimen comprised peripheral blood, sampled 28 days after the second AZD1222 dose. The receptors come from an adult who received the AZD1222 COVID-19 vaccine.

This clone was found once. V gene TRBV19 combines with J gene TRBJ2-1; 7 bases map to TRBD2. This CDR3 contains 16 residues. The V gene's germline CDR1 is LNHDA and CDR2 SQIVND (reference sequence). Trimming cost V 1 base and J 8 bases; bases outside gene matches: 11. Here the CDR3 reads CASSIAPTGGRDEQFF. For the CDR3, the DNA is TGTGCCAGTAGTATAGCCCCCACAGGTGGGAGGGATGAGCAGTTCTTC.

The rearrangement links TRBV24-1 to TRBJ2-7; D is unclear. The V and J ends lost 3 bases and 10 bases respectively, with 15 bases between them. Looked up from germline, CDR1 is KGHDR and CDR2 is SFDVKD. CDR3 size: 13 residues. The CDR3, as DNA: TGTGCCACCAGTGATGGGTTCTTAGACCACCAGTACTTC. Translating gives CATSDGFLDHQYF.

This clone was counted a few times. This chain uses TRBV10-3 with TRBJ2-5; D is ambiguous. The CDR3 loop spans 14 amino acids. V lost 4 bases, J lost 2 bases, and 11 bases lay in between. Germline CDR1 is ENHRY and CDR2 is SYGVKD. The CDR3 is CAISGADLQETQYF. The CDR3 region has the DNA TGTGCCATCAGTGGGGCAGATCTACAAGAGACCCAGTACTTC.

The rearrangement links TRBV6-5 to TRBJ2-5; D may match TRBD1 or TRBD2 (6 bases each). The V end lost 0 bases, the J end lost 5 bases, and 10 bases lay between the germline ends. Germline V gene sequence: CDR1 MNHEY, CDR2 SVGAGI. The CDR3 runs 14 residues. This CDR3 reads CASSYSRGAETQYF. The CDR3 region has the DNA TGTGCCAGCAGTTACTCGAGGGGGGCTGAGACCCAGTACTTC.

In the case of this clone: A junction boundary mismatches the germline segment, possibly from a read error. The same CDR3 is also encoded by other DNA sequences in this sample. CDR3 in amino acids: CASSQGSGYGKHF. For the CDR3, the DNA is TGTGCCAGTAGCCAAGGGTCAGGCTACGGCAAGCATTTT. The V gene is TRBV3-1 (or the pseudogene TRBV3-2), the J gene TRBJ1-5; D uncertain. This CDR3 has 13 residues. Germline CDR1 and CDR2: LGHDT and YNNKEL (reference sequence).

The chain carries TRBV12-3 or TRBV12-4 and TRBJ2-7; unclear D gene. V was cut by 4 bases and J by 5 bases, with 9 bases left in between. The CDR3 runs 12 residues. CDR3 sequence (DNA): TGTGCCAGCAGTTGGTTGTCGAACGAGCAGTACTTC. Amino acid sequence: CASSWLSNEQYF.

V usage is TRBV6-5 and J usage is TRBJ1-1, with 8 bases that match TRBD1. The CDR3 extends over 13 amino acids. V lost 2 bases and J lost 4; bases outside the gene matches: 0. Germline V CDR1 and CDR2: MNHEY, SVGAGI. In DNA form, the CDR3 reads TGTGCCAGCAGTTACGACAGGGGCACTGAAGCTTTCTTT. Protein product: CASSYDRGTEAFF.

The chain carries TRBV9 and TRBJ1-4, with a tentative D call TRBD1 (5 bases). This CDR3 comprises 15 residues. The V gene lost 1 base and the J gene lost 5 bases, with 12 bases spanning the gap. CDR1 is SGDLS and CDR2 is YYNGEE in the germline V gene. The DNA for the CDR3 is TGTGCCAGCAGCGTATCGGGGGGGATAAATGAAAAACTGTTTTTT. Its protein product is CASSVSGGINEKLFF.

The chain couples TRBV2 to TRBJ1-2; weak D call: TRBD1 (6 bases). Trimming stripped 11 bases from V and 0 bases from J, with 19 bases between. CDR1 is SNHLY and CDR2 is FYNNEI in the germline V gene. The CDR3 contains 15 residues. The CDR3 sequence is CAGQGPPPANYGYTF. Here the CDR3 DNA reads TGTGCCGGCCAGGGGCCCCCCCCAGCTAACTATGGCTACACCTTC.

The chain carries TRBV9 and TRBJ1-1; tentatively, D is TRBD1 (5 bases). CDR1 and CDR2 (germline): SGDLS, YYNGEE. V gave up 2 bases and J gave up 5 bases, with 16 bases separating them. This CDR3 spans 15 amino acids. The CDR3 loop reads CASSVGGDWGTEAFF. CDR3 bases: TGTGCCAGCAGCGTGGGAGGGGATTGGGGGACTGAAGCTTTCTTT.

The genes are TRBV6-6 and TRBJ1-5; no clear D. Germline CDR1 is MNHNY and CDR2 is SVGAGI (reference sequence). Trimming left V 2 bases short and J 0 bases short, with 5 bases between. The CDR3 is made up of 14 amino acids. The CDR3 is CASSYGDSNQPQHF. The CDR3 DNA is TGTGCCAGCAGTTACGGGGATAGCAATCAGCCCCAGCATTTT.

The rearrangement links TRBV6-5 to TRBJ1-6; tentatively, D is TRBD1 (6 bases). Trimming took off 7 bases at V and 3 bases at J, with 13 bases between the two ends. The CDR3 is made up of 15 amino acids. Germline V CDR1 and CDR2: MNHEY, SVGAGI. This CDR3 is CASISGDLYNSPLHF. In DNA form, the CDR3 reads TGTGCCAGCATCTCAGGGGACCTCTATAATTCACCCCTCCACTTT.

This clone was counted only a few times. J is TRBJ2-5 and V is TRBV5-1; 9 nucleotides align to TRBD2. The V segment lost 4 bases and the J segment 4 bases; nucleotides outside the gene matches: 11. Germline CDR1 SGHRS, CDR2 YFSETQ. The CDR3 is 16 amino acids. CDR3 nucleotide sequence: TGCGCCAGCAGCCCCGGGACTAGCTCGATAGCAGAGACCCAGTACTTC. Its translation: CASSPGTSSIAETQYF.

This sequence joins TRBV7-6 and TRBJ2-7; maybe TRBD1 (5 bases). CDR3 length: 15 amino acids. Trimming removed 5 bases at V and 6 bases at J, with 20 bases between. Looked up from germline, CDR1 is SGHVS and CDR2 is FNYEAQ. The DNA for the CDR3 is TGTGCCAGCAGCCGTAACTCCCCAGGGAACGGCGAGCAGTACTTC. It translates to CASSRNSPGNGEQYF. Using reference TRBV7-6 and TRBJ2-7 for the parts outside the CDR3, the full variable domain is GAGVSQSPRYKVTKRGQDVALRCDPISGHVSLYWYRQALGQGPEFLTYFNYEAQQDKSGLPNDRFSAERPEGSISTLTIQRTEQRDSAMYRCASSRNSPGNGEQYFGPGTRLTVT.

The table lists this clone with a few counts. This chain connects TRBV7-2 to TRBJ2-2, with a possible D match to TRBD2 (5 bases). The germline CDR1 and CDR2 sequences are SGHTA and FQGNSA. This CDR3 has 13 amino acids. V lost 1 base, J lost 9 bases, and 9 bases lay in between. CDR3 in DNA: TGTGCCAGCAGCTTAGGACCGGGGAGGGAGCTGTTTTTT. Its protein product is CASSLGPGRELFF.

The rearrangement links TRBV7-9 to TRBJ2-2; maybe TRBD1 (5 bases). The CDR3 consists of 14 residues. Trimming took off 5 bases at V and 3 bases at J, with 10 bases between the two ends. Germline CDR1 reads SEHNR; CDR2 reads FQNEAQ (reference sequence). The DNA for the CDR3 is TGTGCCAGCAGCCAATCGACAGACACCGGGGAGCTGTTTTTT. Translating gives CASSQSTDTGELFF.

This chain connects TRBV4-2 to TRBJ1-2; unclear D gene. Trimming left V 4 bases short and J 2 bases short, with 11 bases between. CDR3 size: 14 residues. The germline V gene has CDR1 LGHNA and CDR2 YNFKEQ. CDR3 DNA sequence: TGTGCCAGCAGCCCCTTTGGGCAGAACTATGGCTACACCTTC. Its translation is CASSPFGQNYGYTF.

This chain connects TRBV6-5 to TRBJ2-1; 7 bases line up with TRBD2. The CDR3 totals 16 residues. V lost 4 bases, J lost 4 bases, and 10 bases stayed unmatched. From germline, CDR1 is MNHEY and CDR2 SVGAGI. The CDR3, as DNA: TGTGCCAGCAGTTGGGGGAGGGCAGGAGCTTACAATGAGCAGTTCTTC. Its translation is CASSWGRAGAYNEQFF.

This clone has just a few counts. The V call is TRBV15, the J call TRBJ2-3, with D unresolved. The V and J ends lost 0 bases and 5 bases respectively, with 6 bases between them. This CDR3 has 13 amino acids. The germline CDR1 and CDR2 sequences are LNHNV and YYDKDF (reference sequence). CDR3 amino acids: CATSRDPQDTQYF. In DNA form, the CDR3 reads TGTGCCACCAGCAGAGATCCTCAAGATACGCAGTATTTT.